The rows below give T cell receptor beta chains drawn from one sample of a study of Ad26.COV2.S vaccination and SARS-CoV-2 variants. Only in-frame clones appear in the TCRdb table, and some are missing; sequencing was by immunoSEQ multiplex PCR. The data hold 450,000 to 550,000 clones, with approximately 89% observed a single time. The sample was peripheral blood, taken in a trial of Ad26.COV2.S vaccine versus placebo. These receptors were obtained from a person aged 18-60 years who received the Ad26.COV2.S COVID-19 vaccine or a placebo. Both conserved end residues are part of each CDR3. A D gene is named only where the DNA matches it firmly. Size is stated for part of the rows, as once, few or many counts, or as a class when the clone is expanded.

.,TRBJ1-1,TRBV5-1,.,TGCGCCAGCAGCTTGGCTTGGCCTGAAGCTTTCTTT,CASSLAWPEAFF
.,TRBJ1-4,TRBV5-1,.,TGCGCCAGTAGCTCGACAGGTTCCGCAACTAATGAAAAACTGTTTTTT,CASSSTGSATNEKLFF
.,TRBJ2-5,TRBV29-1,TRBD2,TGCAGCGTTCGTCCTAGCGGGAGTGGGGAGACCCAGTACTTC,CSVRPSGSGETQYF
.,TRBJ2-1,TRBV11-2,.,TGTGCCAGCAGCTTAGTTGGGGAAGGTGAGCAGTTCTTC,CASSLVGEGEQFF
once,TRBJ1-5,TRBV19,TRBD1,TGTGCCAGTAGTCTGACAGGGGGCGCAGGTCAGCCCCAGCATTTT,CASSLTGGAGQPQHF
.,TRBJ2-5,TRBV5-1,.,TGCGCCAGCAGGGGTCAGGGGCCAGAGACCCAGTACTTC,CASRGQGPETQYF
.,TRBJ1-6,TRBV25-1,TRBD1,TGTGCCAGCAGTGGGGGACAGGCGAATTCACCCCTCCACTTT,CASSGGQANSPLHF
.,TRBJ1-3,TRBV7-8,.,TGTGCCAGCAGCTTAGGACAGGGAAACACCATATATTTT,CASSLGQGNTIYF
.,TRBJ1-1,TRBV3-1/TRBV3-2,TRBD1,TGTGCCAGCAGCCCCAGGGGGCCCAACACTGAAGCTTTCTTT,CASSPRGPNTEAFF
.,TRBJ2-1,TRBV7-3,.,TGTGCCAGCAGCTCCTTGGGCGGTGGGTCCTACAATGAGCAGTTCTTC,CASSSLGGGSYNEQFF
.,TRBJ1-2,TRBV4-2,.,TGTGCCAGCAGCCAAGATTTCGGGTACTGGGATGGCTATGGCTACACCTTC,CASSQDFGYWDGYGYTF
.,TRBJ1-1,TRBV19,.,TGTGCCAGTAGTTCACGGCCACACACTGAAGCTTTCTTT,CASSSRPHTEAFF
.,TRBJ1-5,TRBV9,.,TGTGCCAGCAGCGCGGCCCCGGGCAGCAATCAGCCCCAGCATTTT,CASSAAPGSNQPQHF
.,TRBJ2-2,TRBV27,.,TGTGCCAGCAGTTTAAGGTCTTTCGGAGACACCGGGGAGCTGTTTTTT,CASSLRSFGDTGELFF
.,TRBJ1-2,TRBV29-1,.,TGCAGCGTTGATGTGGGGATCCGTCGCGTAAACTATGGCTACACCTTC,CSVDVGIRRVNYGYTF
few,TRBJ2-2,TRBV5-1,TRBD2,TGCGCCAGCAGCTCTAGCGGGGGGAACACCGGGGAGCTGTTTTTT,CASSSSGGNTGELFF
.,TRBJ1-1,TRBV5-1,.,TGCGCCAGCAGCTTGGATGTGGGGAGTCCGCGAGCTTTCTTT,CASSLDVGSPRAFF
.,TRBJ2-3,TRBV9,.,TGTGCCAGCAGCGTAGCCGGGCGGGGACCAGATACGCAGTATTTT,CASSVAGRGPDTQYF
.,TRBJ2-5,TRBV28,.,TGTGCCAGCAGTTTTCAGGGCTTACAAGAGACCCAGTACTTC,CASSFQGLQETQYF
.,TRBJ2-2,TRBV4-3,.,TGCGCCAGCAGCCAAGGGGTTGTTAATAACGGGGAGCTGTTTTTT,CASSQGVVNNGELFF
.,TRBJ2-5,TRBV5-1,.,TGCGCCAGCAGCTTGGTATCGATTGAGGAGACCCAGTACTTC,CASSLVSIEETQYF
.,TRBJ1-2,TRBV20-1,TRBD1,TGCAGTGCTAGTAGGGACAGTGCCTATAAGAACTATGGCTACACCTTC,CSASRDSAYKNYGYTF
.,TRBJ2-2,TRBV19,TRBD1,TGTGCCAGTAGTACTGTGACAGGGCGAGGGAGCGGGGAGCTGTTTTTT,CASSTVTGRGSGELFF
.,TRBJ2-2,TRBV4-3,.,TGCGCCAGCAGCTCCCGGTATTCTGGGGACCCCTCCGGGGAGCTGTTTTTT,CASSSRYSGDPSGELFF
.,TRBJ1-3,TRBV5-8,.,TGTGCCAGCAGCTTGGGATATACGGGCGCCCGGGGCACCATATATTTT,CASSLGYTGARGTIYF
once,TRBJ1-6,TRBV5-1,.,TGCGCCAGCAGCTGGGACACGACCAATAATTCACCCCTCCACTTT,CASSWDTTNNSPLHF
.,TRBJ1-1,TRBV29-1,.,TGCAGCGTTGTAGCCGGACCGGGAGGGTGGATCTTT,CSVVAGPGGWIF
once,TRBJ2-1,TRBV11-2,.,TGTGCCAGCAGCTTAAGGGGGAGCAATGAGCAGTTCTTC,CASSLRGSNEQFF
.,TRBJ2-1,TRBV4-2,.,TGTGCCAGCAGCCAGGTGGAAGATACTGAGCAGTTCTTC,CASSQVEDTEQFF
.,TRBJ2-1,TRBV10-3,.,TGTGCCATCAGTGGATTCGAGGGGCGAACCTACAATGAGCAGTTCTTC,CAISGFEGRTYNEQFF
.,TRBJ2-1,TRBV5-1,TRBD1,TGCGCCAGCAGCTTGGCCCGACAGGGCTATGAGCAGTTCTTC,CASSLARQGYEQFF
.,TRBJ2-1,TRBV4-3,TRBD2,TGCGCCAGCAGCCAAGATCCGGGACTAACCAATGAGCAGTTCTTC,CASSQDPGLTNEQFF
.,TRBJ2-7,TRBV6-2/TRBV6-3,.,TGTGCCAGCAGCCCAGACTTGACGAGGGAGTATCCCTACGAGCAGTACTTC,CASSPDLTREYPYEQYF
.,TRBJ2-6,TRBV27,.,TGTGCCAGCAGTTTTCTGGGGTCAGGGGCCAACGTCCTGACTTTC,CASSFLGSGANVLTF
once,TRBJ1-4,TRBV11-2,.,TGTGCCAGCAGCTTAGCACGTGAAAAACTGTTTTTT,CASSLAREKLFF
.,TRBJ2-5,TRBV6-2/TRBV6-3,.,TGTGCCAGCAGTTGGCTGACACTCCAAGAGACCCAGTACTTC,CASSWLTLQETQYF
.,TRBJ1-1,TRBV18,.,TGTGCCAGCTCACCAACCCGTGGGGGAATTGGCACTGAAGCTTTCTTT,CASSPTRGGIGTEAFF
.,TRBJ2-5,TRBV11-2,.,TGTGCCAGCAGCTTAGCGGGCCAAGGGGGGGAGACCCAGTACTTC,CASSLAGQGGETQYF
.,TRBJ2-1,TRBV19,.,TGTGCCAGTAGTATAGGCTGGTACAATGAGCAGTTCTTC,CASSIGWYNEQFF
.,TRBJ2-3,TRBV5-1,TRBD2,TGCGCCAGCAGCTTGGAAGGACTAGGACCAGATACGCAGTATTTT,CASSLEGLGPDTQYF
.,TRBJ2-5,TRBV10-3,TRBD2,TGTGCCATCAGTGATCCCGGGAGGGCTGAAGAGACCCAGTACTTC,CAISDPGRAEETQYF
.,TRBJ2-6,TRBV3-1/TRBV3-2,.,TGTGCCAGCAGCCAAGGGACCCTCTCTGGGGCCAACGTCCTGACTTTC,CASSQGTLSGANVLTF
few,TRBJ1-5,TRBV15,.,TGTGCCACCAGCGAACAGGTTTTGGGCAATCAGCCCCAGCATTTT,CATSEQVLGNQPQHF
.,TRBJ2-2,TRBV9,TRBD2,TGTGCCAGCAGCGCGCGGGGGGTGAACACCGGGGAGCTGTTTTTT,CASSARGVNTGELFF
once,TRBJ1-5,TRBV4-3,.,TGCGCCAGCAGCCAAGATACAGGCAGGGCTGGGCAGCCCCAGCATTTT,CASSQDTGRAGQPQHF
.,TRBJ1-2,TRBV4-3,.,TGCGCCAGCAGCCGCCGGCCCGCAGATGGCTACACCTTC,CASSRRPADGYTF
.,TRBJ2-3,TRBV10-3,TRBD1,TGTGCCATCAGTCTTGGGACAGGGCGCACAGATACGCAGTATTTT,CAISLGTGRTDTQYF
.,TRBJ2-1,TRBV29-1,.,TGCAGCGTCCCAAAGGGGCAGTCCTCCTACAATGAGCAGTTCTTC,CSVPKGQSSYNEQFF
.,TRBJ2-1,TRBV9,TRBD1,TGTGCCAGCAGCGCCACATGGGACAGGCTACAGTTCTTC,CASSATWDRLQFF
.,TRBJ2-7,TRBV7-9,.,TGTGCCAGCCGCCGGGTGGGGTCGGCGAACTACGAGCAGTACTTC,CASRRVGSANYEQYF
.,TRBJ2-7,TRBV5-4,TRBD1,TGTGCCAGCAGCTTGCTTGGGACAGGAACTTACGAGCAGTACTTC,CASSLLGTGTYEQYF
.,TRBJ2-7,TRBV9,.,TGTGCCAGCAGCGTAGAGGGGCTGCCCTCCTACGAGCAGTACTTC,CASSVEGLPSYEQYF
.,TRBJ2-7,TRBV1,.,TGCACCAGCAGCCACAAGACAGGCTCCTACGAGCAGTACTTC,CTSSHKTGSYEQYF
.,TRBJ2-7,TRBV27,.,TGTGCCAGCAGTTGGGTTGGTCCGGCCTACGAGCAGTACTTC,CASSWVGPAYEQYF
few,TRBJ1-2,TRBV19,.,TGTGCCAGTAGCGACCGATCAGCTAACTATGGCTACACCTTC,CASSDRSANYGYTF
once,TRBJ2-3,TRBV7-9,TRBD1,TGTGCCAGCAGCTTAGGACAGGGGGTTGACACAGATACGCAGTATTTT,CASSLGQGVDTDTQYF